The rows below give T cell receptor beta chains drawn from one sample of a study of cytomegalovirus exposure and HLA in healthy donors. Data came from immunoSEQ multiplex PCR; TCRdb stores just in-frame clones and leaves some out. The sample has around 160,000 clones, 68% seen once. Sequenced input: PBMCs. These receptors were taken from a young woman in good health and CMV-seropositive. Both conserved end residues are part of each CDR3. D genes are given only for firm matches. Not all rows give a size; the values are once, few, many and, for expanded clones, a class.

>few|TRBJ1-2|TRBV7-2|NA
CASSLEGGHGYTF
TGTGCCAGCAGCTTAGAAGGGGGACACGGCTACACCTTC
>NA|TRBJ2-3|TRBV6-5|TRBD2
CASRPGLASTDTQYF
TGTGCCAGCAGACCGGGACTAGCCAGCACAGATACGCAGTATTTT
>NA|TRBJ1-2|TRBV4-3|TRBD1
CASSQDRGQNYGYTF
TGCGCCAGCAGCCAAGACAGGGGGCAGAACTATGGCTACACCTTC
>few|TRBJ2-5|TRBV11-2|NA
CASSPARDSSETQYF
TGTGCCAGCAGCCCGGCGCGGGACTCCTCAGAGACCCAGTACTTC
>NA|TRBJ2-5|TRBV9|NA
CASSQRGDQSRETQYF
TGTGCCAGCAGCCAAAGAGGAGACCAGTCCCGAGAGACCCAGTACTTC
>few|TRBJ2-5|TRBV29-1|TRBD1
CSVDRGQETQYF
TGCAGCGTTGACAGGGGGCAAGAGACCCAGTACTTC
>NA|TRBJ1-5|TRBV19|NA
CASSIGGRGNQPQHF
TGTGCCAGTAGTATTGGGGGCAGGGGCAATCAGCCCCAGCATTTT
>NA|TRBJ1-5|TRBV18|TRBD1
CASSPGQGNQPQHF
TGTGCCAGCTCTCCTGGACAGGGCAATCAGCCCCAGCATTTT
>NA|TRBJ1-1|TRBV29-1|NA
CSVRGGRNLNTEAFF
TGCAGCGTACGGGGGGGGCGGAACCTGAACACTGAAGCTTTCTTT
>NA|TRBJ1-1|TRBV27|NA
CASRFREGVTEAFF
TGTGCCAGCAGGTTCCGCGAGGGGGTCACTGAAGCTTTCTTT
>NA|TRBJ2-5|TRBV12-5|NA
CASGLYGRVSQETQYF
TGTGCTAGTGGTTTGTACGGCAGGGTATCCCAAGAGACCCAGTACTTC
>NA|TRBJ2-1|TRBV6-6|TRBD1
CASSFAGDRHRNEQFF
TGTGCCAGCTCGTTTGCAGGGGACAGGCACCGCAATGAGCAGTTCTTC
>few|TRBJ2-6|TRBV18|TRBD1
CASSPAQGESSGANVLTF
TGTGCCAGCTCACCCGCGCAGGGGGAAAGTAGCGGGGCCAACGTCCTGACTTTC
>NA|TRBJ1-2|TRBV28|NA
CASNRIGHAANYGYTF
TGTGCCAGCAACCGGATTGGACACGCAGCTAACTATGGCTACACCTTC
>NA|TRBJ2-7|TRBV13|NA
CASSPQRTAIEF
TGTGCCAGCAGCCCCCAGCGGACAGCCATAGAATTC
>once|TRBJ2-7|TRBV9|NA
CASSARDRYEQYF
TGTGCCAGCAGCGCCAGGGATAGATACGAGCAGTACTTC
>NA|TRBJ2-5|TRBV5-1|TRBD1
CASSDPGQPIQETQYF
TGCGCCAGCAGCGACCCGGGACAGCCTATCCAAGAGACCCAGTACTTC
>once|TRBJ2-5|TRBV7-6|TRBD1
CASSPTHRGRLTGHKGETQYF
TGTGCCAGCAGCCCAACCCACAGGGGGCGGTTAACGGGACACAAGGGAGAGACCCAGTACTTC
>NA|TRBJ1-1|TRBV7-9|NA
CASSFLQANTEAFF
TGTGCCAGCAGCTTCCTTCAAGCAAACACTGAAGCTTTCTTT
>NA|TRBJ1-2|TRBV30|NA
CAWNPGSDGYTF
TGTGCCTGGAATCCGGGAAGTGATGGCTACACCTTC
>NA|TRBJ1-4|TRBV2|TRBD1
CASSRSLNRGGNRYNEKLFF
TGTGCCAGCAGTCGCTCGCTTAACAGGGGAGGAAACCGCTATAATGAAAAACTGTTTTTT
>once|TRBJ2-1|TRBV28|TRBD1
CASFFRDRGMFF
TGTGCCAGCTTCTTCCGGGACAGGGGAATGTTCTTC
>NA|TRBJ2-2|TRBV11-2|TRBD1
CASSRDRGNTGELFF
TGTGCCAGCAGCCGGGACAGGGGGAACACCGGGGAGCTGTTTTTT
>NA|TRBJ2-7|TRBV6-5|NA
CASCLLGASSYEQYF
TGTGCCAGCTGTCTACTGGGGGCCAGCTCCTACGAGCAGTACTTC
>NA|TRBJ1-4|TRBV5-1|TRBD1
CASSLTGGFANEKLFF
TGCGCCAGCAGCTTAACAGGGGGCTTTGCTAATGAAAAACTGTTTTTT
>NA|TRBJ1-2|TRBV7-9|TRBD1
CASSDLTGGYTF
TGTGCCAGCAGCGATCTGACAGGGGGCTACACCTTC
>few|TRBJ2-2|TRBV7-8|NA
CASSHSVTGELFF
TGTGCCAGCAGTCACTCGGTCACCGGGGAGCTGTTTTTT
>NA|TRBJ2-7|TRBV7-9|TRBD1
CASSPFGTGRELSWYEQYF
TGTGCCAGCAGCCCTTTCGGGACAGGGAGGGAATTATCCTGGTACGAGCAGTACTTC
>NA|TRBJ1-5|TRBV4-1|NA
CASSQGLGGPPQHF
TGCGCCAGCAGCCAAGGTCTCGGGGGTCCGCCCCAGCATTTT
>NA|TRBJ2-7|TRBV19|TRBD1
CASSPGTGGFYEQYF
TGTGCCAGTAGTCCAGGGACAGGGGGATTCTACGAGCAGTACTTC
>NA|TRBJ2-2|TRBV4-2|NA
CASTTGLSATGELFF
TGTGCCAGCACCACGGGACTCTCGGCTACCGGGGAGCTGTTTTTT
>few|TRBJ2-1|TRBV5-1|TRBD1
CASSLRTGLSRDSEQFF
TGCGCCAGCAGCTTGAGGACAGGGCTTTCTCGTGATAGTGAGCAGTTCTTC
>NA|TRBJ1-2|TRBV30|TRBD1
CAWSNPGQGSYGYTF
TGTGCCTGGTCGAACCCGGGACAGGGCTCCTATGGCTACACCTTC
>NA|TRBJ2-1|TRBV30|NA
CAWRGERVINEQFF
TGTGCCTGGAGGGGCGAGCGGGTGATCAATGAGCAGTTCTTC
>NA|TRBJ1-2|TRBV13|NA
CASWGRNYGYTF
TGTGCCAGCTGGGGGAGGAACTATGGCTACACCTTC
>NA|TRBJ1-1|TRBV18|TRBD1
CASSLQGGNTEAFF
TGTGCCAGCTCACTCCAGGGGGGGAACACTGAAGCTTTCTTT
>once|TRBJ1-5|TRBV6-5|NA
CASSYRGNNQPQHF
TGTGCCAGCAGTTACCGGGGTAACAATCAGCCCCAGCATTTT
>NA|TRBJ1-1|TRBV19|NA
CASSVGSPEAFF
TGTGCCAGTAGTGTAGGTAGCCCTGAAGCTTTCTTT
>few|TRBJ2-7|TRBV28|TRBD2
CASRTSSGRGNYEQYF
TGTGCCAGCAGGACGAGTAGCGGGAGAGGGAACTACGAGCAGTACTTC
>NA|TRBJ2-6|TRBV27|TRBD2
CASRPTAGVGGANVLTF
TGTGCCAGCAGACCCACGGCGGGAGTGGGTGGGGCCAACGTCCTGACTTTC
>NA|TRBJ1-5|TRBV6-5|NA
CASSRQANQPQHF
TGTGCCAGCAGTCGACAGGCCAATCAGCCCCAGCATTTT
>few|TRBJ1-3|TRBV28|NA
CASLSPGNTIYF
TGTGCCAGCCTATCTCCTGGAAACACCATATATTTT
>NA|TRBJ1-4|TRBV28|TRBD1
CASSLGDRGAGEKLFF
TGTGCCAGCAGTCTAGGGGACAGGGGCGCGGGAGAAAAACTGTTTTTT
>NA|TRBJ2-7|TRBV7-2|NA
CASSLSRELRLKQYF
TGTGCCAGCAGCTTATCTCGAGAACTACGTTTGAAGCAGTACTTC
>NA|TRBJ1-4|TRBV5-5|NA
CASSLRQARIGEKLFF
TGTGCCAGCAGCTTGAGGCAGGCAAGAATCGGTGAAAAACTGTTTTTT
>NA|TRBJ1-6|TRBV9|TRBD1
CASSVGQGSPLHF
TGTGCCAGCAGCGTAGGACAGGGATCACCCCTCCACTTT
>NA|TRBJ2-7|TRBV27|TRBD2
CASSLRGGQPYEQYF
TGTGCCAGCAGTTTACGCGGGGGGCAACCCTACGAGCAGTACTTC
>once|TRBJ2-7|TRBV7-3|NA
CASSLTEIAEGGHEQYF
TGTGCCAGCAGCTTAACAGAGATAGCGGAAGGAGGCCACGAGCAGTACTTC
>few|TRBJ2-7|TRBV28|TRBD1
CASLQGVPGEQYF
TGTGCCAGCCTCCAGGGGGTTCCTGGCGAGCAGTACTTC
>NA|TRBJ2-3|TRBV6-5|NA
CASSSGWYTDTQYF
TGTGCCAGCAGTTCCGGTTGGTACACAGATACGCAGTATTTT
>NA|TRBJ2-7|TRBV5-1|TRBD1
CASRSGTGNYEQYF
TGCGCCAGCAGGTCCGGGACAGGGAACTACGAGCAGTACTTC
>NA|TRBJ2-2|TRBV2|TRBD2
CASSSGLAGLAGELFF
TGTGCCAGCAGTTCGGGACTAGCGGGGTTAGCCGGGGAGCTGTTTTTT
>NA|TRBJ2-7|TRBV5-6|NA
CASSSLRKSSYEQYF
TGTGCCAGCAGTTCGCTTCGAAAAAGCTCCTACGAGCAGTACTTC